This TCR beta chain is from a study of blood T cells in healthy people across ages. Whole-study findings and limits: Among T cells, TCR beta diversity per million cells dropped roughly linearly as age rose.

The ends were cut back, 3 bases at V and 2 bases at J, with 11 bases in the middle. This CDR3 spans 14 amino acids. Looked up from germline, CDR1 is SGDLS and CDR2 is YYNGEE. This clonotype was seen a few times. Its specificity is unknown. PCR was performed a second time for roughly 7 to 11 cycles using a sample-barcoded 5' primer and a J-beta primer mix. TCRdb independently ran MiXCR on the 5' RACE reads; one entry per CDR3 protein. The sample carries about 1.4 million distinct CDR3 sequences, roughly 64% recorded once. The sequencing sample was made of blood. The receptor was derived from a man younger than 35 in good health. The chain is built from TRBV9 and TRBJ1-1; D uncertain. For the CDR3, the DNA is TGTGCCAGCAGCGCAAGGACGGCTAACACTGAAGCTTTCTTT. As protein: CASSARTANTEAFF. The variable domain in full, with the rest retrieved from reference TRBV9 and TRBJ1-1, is DSGVTQTPKHLITATGQRVTLRCSPRSGDLSVYWYQQSLDQGLQFLIQYYNGEERAKGNILERFSAQQFPDLHSELNLSSLELGDSALYFCASSARTANTEAFFGQGTRLTVV.